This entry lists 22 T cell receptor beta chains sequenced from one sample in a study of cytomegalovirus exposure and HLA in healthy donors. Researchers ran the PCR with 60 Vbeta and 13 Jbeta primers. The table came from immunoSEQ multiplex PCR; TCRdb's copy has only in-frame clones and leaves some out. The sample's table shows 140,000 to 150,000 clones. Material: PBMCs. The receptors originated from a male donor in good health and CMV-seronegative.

The CDR3 here is CASSEQGGYTF. The CDR3 bases are TGTGCCAGCAGTGAACAGGGCGGCTACACCTTC. The chain links TRBV6-1 to TRBJ1-2; D is perhaps TRBD1 (5 bases). The V and J ends lost 2 bases and 8 bases respectively, with 6 bases between them. The CDR3 consists of 11 residues. Looked up from germline, CDR1 is MNHNS and CDR2 is SASEGT.

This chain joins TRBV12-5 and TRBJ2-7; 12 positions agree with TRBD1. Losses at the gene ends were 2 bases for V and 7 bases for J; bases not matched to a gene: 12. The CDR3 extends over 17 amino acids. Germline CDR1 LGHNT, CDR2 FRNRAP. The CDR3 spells CASGLPSPGQGAREQYF. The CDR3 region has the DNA TGTGCTAGTGGTTTGCCCTCCCCGGGACAGGGGGCGCGAGAGCAGTACTTC. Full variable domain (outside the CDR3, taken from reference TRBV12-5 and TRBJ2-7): DARVTQTPRHKVTEMGQEVTMRCQPILGHNTVFWYRQTMMQGLELLAYFRNRAPLDDSGMPKDRFSAEMPDATLATLKIQPSEPRDSAVYFCASGLPSPGQGAREQYFGPGTRLTVT.

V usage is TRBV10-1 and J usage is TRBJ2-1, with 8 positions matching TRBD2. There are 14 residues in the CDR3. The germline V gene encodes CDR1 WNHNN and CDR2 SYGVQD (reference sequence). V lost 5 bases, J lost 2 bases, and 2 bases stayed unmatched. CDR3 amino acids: CASSTSGPYNEQFF. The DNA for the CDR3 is TGCGCCAGCAGTACTAGCGGCCCCTACAATGAGCAGTTCTTC.

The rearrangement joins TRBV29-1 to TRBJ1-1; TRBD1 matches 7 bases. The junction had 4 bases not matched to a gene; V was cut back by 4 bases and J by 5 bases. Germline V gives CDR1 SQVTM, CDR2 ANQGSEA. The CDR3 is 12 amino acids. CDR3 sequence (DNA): TGCAGCGTTGTCAGGGGGATTACTGAAGCTTTCTTT. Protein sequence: CSVVRGITEAFF.

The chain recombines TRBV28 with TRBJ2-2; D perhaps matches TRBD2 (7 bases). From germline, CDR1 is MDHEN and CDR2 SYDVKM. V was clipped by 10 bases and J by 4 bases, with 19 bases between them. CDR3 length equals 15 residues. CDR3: CATQRPGGGTGELFF. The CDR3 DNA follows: TGTGCCACCCAGCGGCCGGGGGGCGGCACCGGGGAGCTGTTTTTT.

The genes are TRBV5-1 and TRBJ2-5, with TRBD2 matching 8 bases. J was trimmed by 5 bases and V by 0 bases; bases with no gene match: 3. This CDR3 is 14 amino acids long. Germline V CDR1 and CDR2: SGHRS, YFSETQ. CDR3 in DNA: TGCGCCAGCAGCTTGGAAGCGGGGGCCGAGACCCAGTACTTC. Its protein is CASSLEAGAETQYF. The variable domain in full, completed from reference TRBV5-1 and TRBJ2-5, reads KAGVTQTPRYLIKTRGQQVTLSCSPISGHRSVSWYQQTPGQGLQFLFEYFSETQRNKGNFPGRFSGRQFSNSRSEMNVSTLELGDSALYLCASSLEAGAETQYFGPGTRLLVL.

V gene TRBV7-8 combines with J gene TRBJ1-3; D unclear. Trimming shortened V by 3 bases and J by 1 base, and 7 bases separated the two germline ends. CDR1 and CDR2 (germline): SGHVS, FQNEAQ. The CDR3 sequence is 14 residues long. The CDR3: CASSFAGSGNTIYF. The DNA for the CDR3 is TGTGCCAGCAGCTTCGCAGGTTCTGGAAACACCATATATTTT.

The CDR3 region is CASSLGQIDPYEQYF. Written as DNA, the CDR3 is TGTGCCAGCAGTTTGGGACAGATAGACCCCTACGAGCAGTACTTC. The V and J genes are TRBV6-5 and TRBJ2-7, with 7 bases fitting TRBD1. V shed 4 bases and J 2 bases; nucleotides not matched to a gene: 8. The CDR3 has 15 residues. The germline gives CDR1 MNHEY, CDR2 SVGAGI.

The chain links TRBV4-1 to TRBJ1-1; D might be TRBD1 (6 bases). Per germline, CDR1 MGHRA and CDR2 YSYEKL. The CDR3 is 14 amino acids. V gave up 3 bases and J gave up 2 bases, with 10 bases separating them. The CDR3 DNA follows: TGCGCCAGCAGCCACGGGACAAGTAACACTGAAGCTTTCTTT. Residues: CASSHGTSNTEAFF.

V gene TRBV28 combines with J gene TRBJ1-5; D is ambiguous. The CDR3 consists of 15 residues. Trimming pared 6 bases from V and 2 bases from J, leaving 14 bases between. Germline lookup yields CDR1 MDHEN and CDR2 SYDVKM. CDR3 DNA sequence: TGTGCCAGCAGCTCTACAGTGATTGGCAATCAGCCCCAGCATTTT. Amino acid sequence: CASSSTVIGNQPQHF. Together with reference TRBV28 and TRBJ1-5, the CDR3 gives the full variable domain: DVKVTQSSRYLVKRTGEKVFLECVQDMDHENMFWYRQDPGLGLRLIYFSYDVKMKEKGDIPEGYSVSREKKERFSLILESASTNQTSMYLCASSSTVIGNQPQHFGDGTRLSIL.

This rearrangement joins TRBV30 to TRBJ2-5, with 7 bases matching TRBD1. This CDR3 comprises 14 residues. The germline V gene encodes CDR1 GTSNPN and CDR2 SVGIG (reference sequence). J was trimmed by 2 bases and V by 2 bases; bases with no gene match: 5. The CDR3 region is CAWSRPGQQETQYF. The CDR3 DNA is TGTGCCTGGAGTCGGCCGGGACAGCAAGAGACCCAGTACTTC.

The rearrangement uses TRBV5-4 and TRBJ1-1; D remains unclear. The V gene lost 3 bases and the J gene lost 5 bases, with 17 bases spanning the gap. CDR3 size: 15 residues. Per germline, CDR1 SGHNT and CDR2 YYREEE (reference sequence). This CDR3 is CASSSDGRGWTEAFF. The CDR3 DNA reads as TGTGCCAGCAGCTCCGACGGGCGGGGTTGGACTGAAGCTTTCTTT.

CDR3 sequence (DNA): TGTGCCAGCAGCGGCTCAGGGGGCCAGGCTGAAGCTTTCTTT. As protein: CASSGSGGQAEAFF. V usage is TRBV9 and J usage is TRBJ1-1, with 8 bases identical to TRBD1. CDR3 length equals 14 residues. V lost 3 bases to trimming and J lost 6 bases; unmatched junction nucleotides: 7. Germline CDR1 reads SGDLS; CDR2 reads YYNGEE.

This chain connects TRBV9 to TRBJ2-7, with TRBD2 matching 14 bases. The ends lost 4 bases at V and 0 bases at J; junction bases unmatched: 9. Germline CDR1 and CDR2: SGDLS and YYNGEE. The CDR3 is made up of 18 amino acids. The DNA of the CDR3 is TGTGCCAGCAGCCTCGGGACTAGCGGGGGCCCCATCTCCTACGAGCAGTACTTC. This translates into CASSLGTSGGPISYEQYF.

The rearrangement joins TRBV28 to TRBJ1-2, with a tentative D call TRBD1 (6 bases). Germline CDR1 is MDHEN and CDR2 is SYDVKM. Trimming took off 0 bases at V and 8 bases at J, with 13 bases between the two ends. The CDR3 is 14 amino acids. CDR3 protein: CASSLWGDIQGYTF. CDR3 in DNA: TGTGCCAGCAGTTTATGGGGGGACATCCAAGGCTACACCTTC.

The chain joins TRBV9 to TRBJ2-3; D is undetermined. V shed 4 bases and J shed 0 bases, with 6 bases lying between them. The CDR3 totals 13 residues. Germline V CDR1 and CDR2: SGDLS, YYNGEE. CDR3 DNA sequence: TGTGCCAGCAGCTCGACTAGCACAGATACGCAGTATTTT. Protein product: CASSSTSTDTQYF.

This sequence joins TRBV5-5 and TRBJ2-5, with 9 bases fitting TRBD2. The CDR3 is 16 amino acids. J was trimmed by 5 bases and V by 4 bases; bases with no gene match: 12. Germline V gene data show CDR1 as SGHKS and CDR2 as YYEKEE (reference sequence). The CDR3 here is CASSPGTSWVGETQYF. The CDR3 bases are TGTGCCAGCAGCCCCGGGACTAGCTGGGTAGGGGAGACCCAGTACTTC. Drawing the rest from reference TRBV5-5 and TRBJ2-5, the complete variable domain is DAGVTQSPTHLIKTRGQQVTLRCSPISGHKSVSWYQQVLGQGPQFIFQYYEKEERGRGNFPDRFSARQFPNYSSELNVNALLLGDSALYLCASSPGTSWVGETQYFGPGTRLLVL.

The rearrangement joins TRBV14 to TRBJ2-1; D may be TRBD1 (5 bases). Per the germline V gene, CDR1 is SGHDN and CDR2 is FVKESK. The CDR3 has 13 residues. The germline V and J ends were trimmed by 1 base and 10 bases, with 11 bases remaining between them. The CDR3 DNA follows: TGTGCCAGCAGCCAAGGGGGCGGATACGAGCAGTTCTTC. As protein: CASSQGGGYEQFF.

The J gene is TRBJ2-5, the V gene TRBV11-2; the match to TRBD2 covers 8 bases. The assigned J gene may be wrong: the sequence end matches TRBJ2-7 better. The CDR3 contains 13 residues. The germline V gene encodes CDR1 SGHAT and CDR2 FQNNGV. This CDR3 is CASLQSGGDEQYF. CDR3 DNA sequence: TGTGCCAGCCTACAATCGGGGGGGGACGAGCAGTACTTC.

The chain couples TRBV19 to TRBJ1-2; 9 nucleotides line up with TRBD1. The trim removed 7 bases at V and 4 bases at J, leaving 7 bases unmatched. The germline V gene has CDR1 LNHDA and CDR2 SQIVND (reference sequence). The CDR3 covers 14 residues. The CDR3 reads CASTRTGATYGYTF. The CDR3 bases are TGTGCCAGTACCCGGACAGGGGCGACCTATGGCTACACCTTC.

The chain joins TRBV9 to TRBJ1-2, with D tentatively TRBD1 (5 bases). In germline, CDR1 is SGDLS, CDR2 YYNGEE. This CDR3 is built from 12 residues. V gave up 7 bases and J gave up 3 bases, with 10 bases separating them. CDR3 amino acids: CASQGMHYGYTF. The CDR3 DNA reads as TGTGCCAGCCAGGGCATGCACTATGGCTACACCTTC.

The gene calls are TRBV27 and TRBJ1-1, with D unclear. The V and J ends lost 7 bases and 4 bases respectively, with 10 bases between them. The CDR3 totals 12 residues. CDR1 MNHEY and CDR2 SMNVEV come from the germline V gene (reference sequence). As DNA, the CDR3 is TGTGCCAGCATTGGGAGGTCCACTGAAGCTTTCTTT. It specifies CASIGRSTEAFF.